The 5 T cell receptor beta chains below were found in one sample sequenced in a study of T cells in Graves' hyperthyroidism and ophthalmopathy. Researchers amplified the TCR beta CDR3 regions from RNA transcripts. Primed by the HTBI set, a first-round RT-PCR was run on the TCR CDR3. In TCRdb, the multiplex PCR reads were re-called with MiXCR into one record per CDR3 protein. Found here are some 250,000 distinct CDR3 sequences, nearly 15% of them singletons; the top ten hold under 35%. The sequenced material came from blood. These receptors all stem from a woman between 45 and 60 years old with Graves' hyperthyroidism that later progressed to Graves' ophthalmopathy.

The CDR3 protein is CASSFRTSSYNEQFF. The CDR3 nucleotides read TGTGCCAGCAGCTTCCGGACTAGCTCCTACAATGAGCAGTTCTTC. This sequence joins TRBV5-4 and TRBJ2-1, with 7 bases aligning to TRBD2. V dropped 2 bases and J dropped 0; count of bases not matched to a gene: 2. This CDR3 spans 15 amino acids. In germline, CDR1 is SGHNT, CDR2 YYREEE (reference sequence).

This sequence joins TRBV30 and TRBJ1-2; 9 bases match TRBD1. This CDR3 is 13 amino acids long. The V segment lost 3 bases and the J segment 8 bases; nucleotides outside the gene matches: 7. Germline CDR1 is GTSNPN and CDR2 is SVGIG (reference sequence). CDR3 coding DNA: TGTGCCTGGAGGGGTACAGGGGGCGAAGGCTACACCTTC. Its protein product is CAWRGTGGEGYTF.

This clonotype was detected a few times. This CDR3 reads CASSVINVKLFF. CDR3 DNA sequence: TGTGCCAGCAGTGTTATTAACGTTAAACTGTTTTTT. V is TRBV28 and J is TRBJ1-4; D call uncertain. Germline values: CDR1 MDHEN, CDR2 SYDVKM. The length of the CDR3 is 12 residues. The germline V and J ends were trimmed by 5 bases and 11 bases, with 12 bases remaining between them.

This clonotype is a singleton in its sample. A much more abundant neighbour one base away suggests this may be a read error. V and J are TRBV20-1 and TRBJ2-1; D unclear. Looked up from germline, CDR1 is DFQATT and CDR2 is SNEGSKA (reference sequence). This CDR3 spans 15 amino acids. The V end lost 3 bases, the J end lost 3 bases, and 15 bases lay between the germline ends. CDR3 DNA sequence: TGCAGTGCTAGCCCATCCGGGCCGGGCTACAATGAGCAGTTCTTC. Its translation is CSASPSGPGYNEQFF.

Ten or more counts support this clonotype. Here the CDR3 reads CSASHGTGLGYTF. The CDR3 coding sequence is TGCAGTGCTAGTCACGGGACAGGGCTTGGCTACACCTTC. This chain uses TRBV20-1 with TRBJ1-2, with 9 positions matching TRBD1. The CDR3 runs to 13 residues. V gave up 3 bases and J gave up 7 bases; unmatched junction bases: 6. The germline V gene encodes CDR1 DFQATT and CDR2 SNEGSKA (reference sequence).